The 26 T cell receptor beta chains presented below share a single source sample, sequenced in a study of PD-L1 blockade in urothelial cancer. Time point here: pretreatment peripheral blood. Produced via immunoSEQ multiplex PCR; TCRdb's table is partial and in-frame only. Among roughly 87,000 clones listed, roughly nine tenths were seen once. Sequences were derived from PBMCs, sampled around atezolizumab (anti-PD-L1) treatment. These receptor sequences come from an elderly woman with urothelial cancer.

The chain recombines TRBV27 with TRBJ2-1; D gene uncertain. The CDR3 runs to 11 residues. V dropped 2 bases and J dropped 6 bases, with 2 bases sitting between them. Per germline, CDR1 MNHEY and CDR2 SMNVEV (reference sequence). The CDR3 sequence: CASSLLNEQFF. The CDR3, as DNA: TGTGCCAGCAGTTTACTCAATGAGCAGTTCTTC.

This clone was recorded a few times. V gene TRBV6-1 combines with J gene TRBJ1-5; D is unclear. CDR1 MNHNS and CDR2 SASEGT come from the germline V gene. Deletions cut 8 bases from V and 2 bases from J, with 13 bases between. This CDR3 is built from 14 residues. The CDR3 DNA is TGTGCCAGCGGAATTGAGGGCCGCAATCAGCCCCAGCATTTT. It specifies CASGIEGRNQPQHF.

V gene TRBV25-1 combines with J gene TRBJ2-1; D uncertain. The CDR3 has 12 residues. Trimming removed 4 bases from V and 10 bases from J, with 11 bases in between. Germline CDR1 reads MGHDK; CDR2 reads SYGVNS. CDR3 loop: CASSGALYEQFF. In DNA, the CDR3 is TGTGCCAGCAGTGGAGCGCTGTACGAGCAGTTCTTC.

V gene TRBV5-1 combines with J gene TRBJ2-5, with 9 nucleotides matching TRBD2. There are 14 residues in the CDR3. The ends lost 4 bases at V and 4 bases at J; junction bases unmatched: 5. Germline lookup yields CDR1 SGHRS and CDR2 YFSETQ. The CDR3 DNA reads as TGCGCCAGCAGCCCGGGACTAGCAGCAGAGACCCAGTACTTC. Amino acids: CASSPGLAAETQYF.

This sequence joins TRBV6-5 and TRBJ2-7; D may be TRBD1 (6 bases). The CDR3 sequence is 14 residues long. The V end lost 0 bases, the J end lost 2 bases, and 8 bases lay between the germline ends. CDR1 is MNHEY and CDR2 is SVGAGI in the germline V gene. This CDR3 is CASSYSTGTYEQYF. CDR3 DNA: TGTGCCAGCAGTTACTCGACAGGAACCTACGAGCAGTACTTC.

This chain uses TRBV5-1 with TRBJ2-7; 10 bases are shared with TRBD2. Germline-derived CDR1 and CDR2 are SGHRS and YFSETQ. This CDR3 is 16 amino acids long. V shed 4 bases, J shed 7 bases, and the junction held 14 bases outside the gene matches. The CDR3 reads CASSGGYSGRSREQYF. CDR3 DNA sequence: TGCGCCAGCAGCGGGGGCTATAGCGGGAGGTCGCGAGAGCAGTACTTC.

This sequence joins TRBV2 and TRBJ2-7; TRBD2 agrees at 9 bases. The CDR3 has 18 residues. Germline CDR1 and CDR2: SNHLY and FYNNEI. The J segment lost 1 base and the V segment lost 7 bases, leaving 17 bases of the junction unmatched. CDR3 amino acids: CASMGPTGREGNSYEQYF. The CDR3 nucleotides read TGTGCCAGCATGGGACCTACGGGGCGGGAGGGTAATTCCTACGAGCAGTACTTC.

The V and J genes are TRBV6-1 and TRBJ1-4; D is possibly TRBD1 (6 bases). This CDR3 comprises 14 residues. Trimming shortened V by 6 bases and J by 6 bases, and 14 bases separated the two germline ends. The germline V gene encodes CDR1 MNHNS and CDR2 SASEGT. The CDR3 DNA reads as TGTGCCAGCAGGGTACAGGGTAGAGATGAAAAACTGTTTTTT. Its translation: CASRVQGRDEKLFF.

V usage is TRBV5-1 and J usage is TRBJ1-1; 9 nucleotides match TRBD1. Germline-derived CDR1 and CDR2 are SGHRS and YFSETQ. V was clipped by 4 bases and J by 4 bases; unmatched bases: 8. The CDR3 is 15 amino acids. The CDR3 DNA is TGCGCCAGCAGCCCCCCGGGACAGGGAGGCACTGAAGCTTTCTTT. It encodes CASSPPGQGGTEAFF.

The chain combines TRBV5-1 with TRBJ2-3; 7 bases are shared with TRBD1. V trimming: 3 bases; J trimming: 3 bases; junction bases outside the gene matches: 7. This CDR3 has 15 amino acids. The V gene's germline CDR1 is SGHRS and CDR2 YFSETQ. The CDR3: CASSSGRGQTDTQYF. The CDR3 coding sequence is TGCGCCAGCAGCTCCGGAAGGGGGCAAACAGATACGCAGTATTTT.

The chain carries TRBV9 and TRBJ1-4; D call uncertain. Germline V gene sequence: CDR1 SGDLS, CDR2 YYNGEE. The CDR3 length is 13 residues. V shed 3 bases and J shed 3 bases, with 6 bases lying between them. In DNA, the CDR3 is TGTGCCAGCAGCGGCGGGCCTAATGAAAAACTGTTTTTT. It encodes CASSGGPNEKLFF. Using reference TRBV9 and TRBJ1-4 for the parts outside the CDR3, the full variable domain is DSGVTQTPKHLITATGQRVTLRCSPRSGDLSVYWYQQSLDQGLQFLIQYYNGEERAKGNILERFSAQQFPDLHSELNLSSLELGDSALYFCASSGGPNEKLFFGSGTQLSVL.

The rearrangement joins TRBV28 to TRBJ2-1; D possibly corresponds to TRBD2 (5 bases). This CDR3 contains 13 residues. The V gene's germline CDR1 is MDHEN and CDR2 SYDVKM. The V and J ends lost 3 bases and 6 bases respectively, with 9 bases between them. The DNA for the CDR3 is TGTGCCAGCAGTTTCGGGGTAATCAATGAGCAGTTCTTC. It specifies CASSFGVINEQFF.

The sample holds one count of this clone. This rearrangement joins TRBV9 to TRBJ2-2, with 13 bases lining up with TRBD2. V shed 0 bases, J shed 7 bases, and the junction held 9 bases outside the gene matches. Germline assignment: CDR1 SGDLS and CDR2 YYNGEE. CDR3 size: 18 residues. The CDR3 bases are TGTGCCAGCAGCGTAGTGGGGACTAGCGGGACGGCCGGCGGGGAGCTGTTTTTT. Amino acids: CASSVVGTSGTAGGELFF.

V and J are TRBV19 and TRBJ1-5; 7 positions match TRBD1. Germline assignment: CDR1 LNHDA and CDR2 SQIVND (reference sequence). The CDR3 loop spans 16 amino acids. The V gene end was trimmed by 4 bases and the J gene end by 6 bases; junction bases not matched to a gene: 12. The CDR3 loop is CASSTHLTGSFQPQHF. The CDR3 DNA reads TGTGCCAGTAGTACTCATTTGACAGGGAGTTTTCAGCCCCAGCATTTT.

The chain employs TRBV5-1 and TRBJ1-1; D is ambiguous. V gave up 6 bases and J gave up 0 bases, with 6 bases separating them. This CDR3 region has 12 residues. Germline lookup yields CDR1 SGHRS and CDR2 YFSETQ. The CDR3 here is CASKELNTEAFF. Written as DNA, the CDR3 is TGCGCCAGCAAAGAGCTGAACACTGAAGCTTTCTTT.

The table lists this clone with a count of one. The V gene is TRBV7-9, the J gene TRBJ2-3, with 12 bases identical to TRBD2. Losses at the gene ends were 5 bases for V and 4 bases for J; bases not matched to a gene: 7. Germline CDR1 SEHNR, CDR2 FQNEAQ (reference sequence). The CDR3 length is 16 residues. This chain's CDR3 is CASSLAGTSGPDTQYF. In DNA form, the CDR3 reads TGTGCCAGCAGCCTGGCCGGGACTAGCGGGCCAGATACGCAGTATTTT.

This chain uses TRBV18 with TRBJ1-1; 7 bases match TRBD1. CDR3 length: 15 amino acids. In germline, CDR1 is KGHSH, CDR2 LQKENI. J gave up 4 bases and V 2 bases, and 7 bases lay outside the gene matches. The CDR3: CASSPRPGGITEAFF. The CDR3 bases are TGTGCCAGCTCACCAAGGCCAGGGGGTATCACTGAAGCTTTCTTT. Complete variable domain (other parts from reference TRBV18 and TRBJ1-1): NAGVMQNPRHLVRRRGQEARLRCSPMKGHSHVYWYRQLPEEGLKFMVYLQKENIIDESGMPKERFSAEFPKEGPSILRIQQVVRGDSAAYFCASSPRPGGITEAFFGQGTRLTVV.

The chain has TRBV10-1 and TRBJ2-7; a possible D gene is TRBD2 (6 bases). The V end lost 4 bases, the J end lost 0 bases, and 13 bases lay between the germline ends. The CDR3 covers 15 residues. Germline V CDR1 and CDR2: WNHNN, SYGVQD (reference sequence). Here the CDR3 DNA reads TGCGCCAGCAGTGGTTCGGGACTCGCCTCCTACGAGCAGTACTTC. This translates into CASSGSGLASYEQYF.

The count of this clone is one. V is TRBV10-1 and J is TRBJ1-1; TRBD1 might be the D (6 bases). The length of the CDR3 is 14 residues. The V end lost 4 bases, the J end lost 4 bases, and 13 bases lay between the germline ends. The germline V gene has CDR1 WNHNN and CDR2 SYGVQD (reference sequence). CDR3 sequence: CASSALGGVTEAFF. In nucleotides, the CDR3 is TGCGCCAGCAGTGCCTTAGGGGGGGTCACTGAAGCTTTCTTT.

The CDR3 nucleotides are TGTGCCAGTAGTATGAGACAGACCCAAGAGACCCAGTACTTC. Protein: CASSMRQTQETQYF. The J gene is TRBJ2-5, the V gene TRBV19; D might be TRBD1 (5 bases). CDR3 size: 14 residues. The V and J ends lost 3 bases and 1 base respectively, with 9 bases between them. Looked up from germline, CDR1 is LNHDA and CDR2 is SQIVND (reference sequence).

This clone was detected a few times. The chain is built from TRBV27 and TRBJ1-5, with D hard to call. The V end lost 5 bases, the J end lost 6 bases, and 11 bases lay between the germline ends. This CDR3 region has 13 residues. CDR1 is MNHEY and CDR2 is SMNVEV in the germline V gene (reference sequence). CDR3 bases: TGTGCCAGCAGTCACCGATCGGGTCAGCCCCAGCATTTT. Amino acids: CASSHRSGQPQHF.

The V gene is TRBV19, the J gene TRBJ2-5, with unresolved D. The length of the CDR3 is 11 residues. The ends were cut back, 5 bases at V and 5 bases at J, with 6 bases in the middle. Germline loops: CDR1 LNHDA, CDR2 SQIVND (reference sequence). The CDR3 DNA is TGTGCCAGTAGTGCGAAGGAGACCCAGTACTTC. It specifies CASSAKETQYF.

The rearrangement uses TRBV28 and TRBJ2-7; 9 nucleotides align to TRBD1. The CDR3 has 14 residues. Germline-derived CDR1 and CDR2 are MDHEN and SYDVKM. J was trimmed by 5 bases and V by 5 bases; bases with no gene match: 7. CDR3 protein: CASSPGQGKDEQYF. CDR3 bases: TGTGCCAGCAGTCCGGGACAGGGAAAGGACGAGCAGTACTTC.

The gene calls are TRBV10-1 and TRBJ2-1; D possibly corresponds to TRBD2 (6 bases). The germline CDR1 and CDR2 sequences are WNHNN and SYGVQD (reference sequence). Deletions cut 3 bases from V and 7 bases from J, with 13 bases between. The CDR3 is 14 amino acids. Written as DNA, the CDR3 is TGCGCCAGCAGTGATTCCGGGAGAGGGAATGAGCAGTTCTTC. It translates to CASSDSGRGNEQFF.

The chain links TRBV6-5 to TRBJ2-7; a weak D match, TRBD2 (6 bases). V was trimmed by 2 bases and J by 6 bases, leaving 8 bases between them. Per germline, CDR1 MNHEY and CDR2 SVGAGI. The CDR3 totals 12 residues. This CDR3 reads CASSYVGGEQYF. CDR3 sequence (DNA): TGTGCCAGCAGTTACGTGGGGGGCGAGCAGTACTTC.

The chain uses TRBV4-2 and TRBJ2-3, with 8 bases that match TRBD2. V was pared by 4 bases and J by 1 base, with 4 bases of the junction left unmatched. The CDR3 has 15 amino acids. CDR1 and CDR2 (germline): LGHNA, YNFKEQ. CDR3 residues: CASSRLTSGTDTQYF. Written as DNA, the CDR3 is TGTGCCAGCAGCCGCCTGACTAGCGGCACAGATACGCAGTATTTT.